The 14 T cell receptor beta chains given below trace back to one sample, sequenced in a study of blood T cells in healthy people across ages. Together with a sample-barcoded 5' primer, a J-beta primer mix was included in a second PCR lasting about 6 to 11 cycles. Via MiXCR, TCRdb re-called the 5' RACE reads, giving one row per CDR3 protein. The table has around 1.5 million distinct CDR3 sequences, roughly 32% seen once. The sequenced sample was blood. These receptors all come from a woman aged 30 to 39 in good health.

V usage is TRBV10-3 and J usage is TRBJ2-1, with 10 positions matching TRBD2. After removal of 4 bases from V and 9 bases from J, the junction contained 6 bases not matched to a gene. Per the germline V gene, CDR1 is ENHRY and CDR2 is SYGVKD. This CDR3 has 14 amino acids. This CDR3 is CAISGERGGLEQFF. The CDR3 DNA follows: TGTGCCATCAGTGGTGAGCGGGGGGGCCTTGAGCAGTTCTTC.

The J gene is TRBJ2-5, the V gene TRBV5-1; 9 bases line up with TRBD1. This CDR3 comprises 15 residues. In germline, CDR1 is SGHRS, CDR2 YFSETQ. The V segment lost 5 bases and the J segment 13 bases; nucleotides outside the gene matches: 18. CDR3 bases: TGCGCCAGCAGGATAACCGGGACAGGGTCAATAGAGTTGTACTTC. It specifies CASRITGTGSIELYF.

DNA for the CDR3: TGTGCCAGCAGCAACGGGGCGGGGTCCAAATACGAGCAGTACTTC. This sequence encodes CASSNGAGSKYEQYF. This sequence joins TRBV21-1 and TRBJ2-7; the table's TRBD1 call for D was not verified on the DNA. TRBV21-1 is reported as a pseudogene. The CDR3 has 15 residues.

The chain recombines TRBV6-6 with TRBJ2-3; 7 bases align to TRBD2. V was pared by 8 bases and J by 2 bases, with 7 bases of the junction left unmatched. CDR1 MNHNY and CDR2 SVGAGI come from the germline V gene (reference sequence). This CDR3 spans 14 amino acids. The CDR3 reads CASGVGGDTDTQYF. CDR3 DNA: TGTGCCAGCGGGGTGGGGGGGGACACAGATACGCAGTATTTT.

This clonotype was seen ten or more times. The rearrangement uses TRBV29-1 and TRBJ2-1; TRBD2 might be the D (6 bases). The CDR3 contains 16 residues. Germline lookup yields CDR1 SQVTM and CDR2 ANQGSEA. The V end was cut by 2 bases, the J end by 0 bases, with 14 bases between. CDR3 region: CSVEPGTASSYNEQFF. The CDR3 DNA reads TGCAGCGTTGAACCCGGGACTGCTAGCTCCTACAATGAGCAGTTCTTC.

This rearrangement joins TRBV20-1 to TRBJ1-2; 7 nucleotides agree with TRBD1. The CDR3 is made up of 17 amino acids. Germline-derived CDR1 and CDR2 are DFQATT and SNEGSKA (reference sequence). With 4 bases clipped from V and 5 bases from J, the junction kept 19 bases outside the gene matches. The DNA for the CDR3 is TGCAGTGCTACGACAGGGTGGTTAGAAAGACTGTTTTATGGCTACACCTTC. Translated: CSATTGWLERLFYGYTF.

Turning to this clonotype: At one of its ends the junction is not consistent with the germline gene, which may arise from a read error. This chain links TRBV7-7 with TRBJ2-5; D is ambiguous. The CDR3 length is 14 residues. Germline V gives CDR1 SSHAT, CDR2 FNYEAQ (reference sequence). The CDR3 region has the DNA TGTGCCAGCAGCTTAGGACAATTCCAAGAGACCCGGTACTTC. This sequence encodes CASSLGQFQETRYF.

The rearrangement links TRBV12-3 or TRBV12-4 to TRBJ1-2, with D tentatively TRBD1 (6 bases). The germline V and J ends were trimmed by 11 bases and 4 bases, with 20 bases remaining between them. The CDR3 has 14 amino acids. Here the CDR3 reads CASYAGGTPYGYTF. CDR3 DNA: TGTGCCTCCTACGCGGGAGGGACACCCTATGGCTACACCTTC.

The sample holds a few counts of this clonotype. The CDR3, as DNA: TGTGCCAGCAGTGAAATGATCAGTGGACGTGAGACCCAGTACTTC. Its translation: CASSEMISGRETQYF. The J gene is TRBJ2-5, the V gene TRBV6-1; D unresolved. Germline V gene data show CDR1 as MNHNS and CDR2 as SASEGT. The CDR3 contains 15 residues. The germline V and J ends were trimmed by 2 bases and 5 bases, with 15 bases remaining between them.

This rearrangement joins TRBV14 to TRBJ1-4; D ambiguous. V was pared by 0 bases and J by 1 base, with 9 bases between. There are 16 residues in the CDR3. The germline CDR1 and CDR2 sequences are SGHDN and FVKESK. The CDR3: CASSQDIKGTNEKLFF. CDR3 nucleotide sequence: TGTGCCAGCAGCCAAGATATTAAGGGAACTAATGAAAAACTGTTTTTT.

The rearrangement uses TRBV6-2 or TRBV6-3 and TRBJ2-1; D gene uncertain. The J call is in doubt because the DNA end fits TRBJ2-7 better. CDR3 length equals 13 residues. Germline V CDR1 and CDR2: MNHEY, SVGEGT. CDR3 protein: CASSYSPTGEQYF. The CDR3 bases are TGTGCCAGCAGTTACTCCCCTACTGGGGAGCAGTACTTC.

This clonotype has a handful of counts. CDR3 nucleotide sequence: TGCGCCAGCAGCCAAGATCTCGGCAGGGGAAGGGCCGAGCAGTACTTC. Protein sequence: CASSQDLGRGRAEQYF. The rearrangement joins TRBV4-1 to TRBJ2-7, with D tentatively TRBD1 (6 bases). Germline-derived CDR1 and CDR2 are MGHRA and YSYEKL. V was cut by 0 bases and J by 6 bases, with 18 bases left in between. This CDR3 spans 16 amino acids.

The rearrangement links TRBV12-3 or TRBV12-4 to TRBJ1-2, with 8 bases lining up with TRBD1. The CDR3 loop spans 15 amino acids. The V segment lost 6 bases and the J segment 4 bases; nucleotides outside the gene matches: 10. The CDR3 sequence: CASSLGSGGTYGYTF. For the CDR3, the DNA is TGTGCCAGCAGCCTAGGGTCAGGGGGCACCTATGGCTACACCTTC.

The rearrangement joins TRBV30 to TRBJ2-3, with D possibly being TRBD2 (6 bases). The germline V gene has CDR1 GTSNPN and CDR2 SVGIG (reference sequence). This CDR3 spans 17 amino acids. V lost 0 bases and J lost 0, with 16 bases in between. The CDR3 nucleotides read TGTGCCTGGAGTGTACGGGACTCCTCATTTAGCACAGATACGCAGTATTTT. It is translated as CAWSVRDSSFSTDTQYF.